The clone carrying this T cell receptor (beta chain) has a handful of counts. The antigen is not known. Following RNA extraction, reverse transcription yielded cDNA that acted as the sequencing template. Assay: immunoSEQ multiplex PCR; the TCRdb copy retains only in-frame clones and omits some. The repertoire holds over 95,000 clones, with 50% to 75% as singletons. The data belong to a study of CD8+ T cells in alopecia areata. Study details: Tofacitinib therapy lasting 6 to 18 months was followed by 6 months off drug.

The treatment was: oral pan-JAK inhibitor, 5-10 mg twice daily. Peripheral blood samples and lesional scalp punch biopsies were obtained from alopecia areata patients. This CDR3 is built from 13 residues. The ends lost 6 bases at V and 7 bases at J; junction bases unmatched: 6. Germline assignment: CDR1 SEHNR and CDR2 FQNEAQ (reference sequence). Study findings and constraints: One nonresponder leaves baseline CD8+ expansion's link to response uncertain. Affected lesional scalp, above all in alopecia totalis/universalis, was more clonal than normal scalp.

This chain connects TRBV7-9 to TRBJ1-2; 9 bases align to TRBD1. Sequences were derived from CD8+ T cells sorted from blood, sampled at week 4, from a patient treated with tofacitinib. This sequence was found in a human donor with alopecia areata. For the CDR3, the DNA is TGTGCCAGCAGTTCCGGGACAGGGATTGGCTACACCTTC. This codes for CASSSGTGIGYTF.